This passage covers 27 T cell receptor beta chains from one sample sequenced in a study of a mutant IDH1 vaccine in newly diagnosed glioma. The time point was: week 11, during vaccination. It was 300 ug of mutant IDH1 20-mer peptide that made up each vaccine dose, given with topical imiquimod. Antigens of these TCRs are unknown. Repertoires were generated with immunoSEQ multiplex PCR, while TCRdb's copy carries only in-frame clones and drops some. Among roughly 48,000 clones listed, more than 85% were seen once. This specimen consisted of PBMCs, obtained from a glioma patient whose treatment included an IDH1 peptide vaccine. Source of these receptors: a man aged 45-65 years with glioma.

In its sample, this clone was seen once. The chain is built from TRBV6-6 and TRBJ1-1; D gene uncertain. V was pared by 7 bases and J by 7 bases, with 16 bases between. The CDR3 runs 13 residues. Germline CDR1 MNHNY, CDR2 SVGAGI (reference sequence). The CDR3 DNA reads TGTGCCAGCATCAGGACGACGATGAGTGAAGCTTTCTTT. Protein: CASIRTTMSEAFF.

This clone appeared once. This chain joins TRBV7-6 and TRBJ2-1; 8 nucleotides agree with TRBD2. Germline CDR1 is SGHVS and CDR2 is FNYEAQ. The CDR3 has 18 residues. J gave up 0 bases and V 7 bases, and 14 bases lay outside the gene matches. The chain's CDR3 is CASTLRSGSLSSYNEQFF. CDR3 sequence (DNA): TGTGCCAGCACCCTCAGAAGCGGGAGTCTTAGCTCCTACAATGAGCAGTTCTTC.

The chain combines TRBV13 with TRBJ2-7, with TRBD2 matching 11 bases. V lost 5 bases and J lost 0; bases outside the gene matches: 3. Per the germline V gene, CDR1 is PRHDT and CDR2 is FYEKMQ (reference sequence). CDR3 length equals 15 residues. CDR3 DNA: TGTGCCAGCAGCGTCACTAGCGGGGGCTCCTACGAGCAGTACTTC. The encoded protein is CASSVTSGGSYEQYF. The full variable domain, in which reference TRBV13 and TRBJ2-7 provide the parts outside the CDR3, is AAGVIQSPRHLIKEKRETATLKCYPIPRHDTVYWYQQGPGQDPQFLISFYEKMQSDKGSIPDRFSAQQFSDYHSELNMSSLELGDSALYFCASSVTSGGSYEQYFGPGTRLTVT.

This clone was found a few times. V and J are TRBV5-8 and TRBJ2-7; D remains unclear. Trimming pared 1 base from V and 9 bases from J, leaving 11 bases between. The germline V gene encodes CDR1 SGHTS and CDR2 YDEGEE. CDR3 length: 12 amino acids. CDR3 in amino acids: CASSLNQAAQYF. The CDR3 region has the DNA TGTGCCAGCAGCTTGAACCAGGCCGCGCAGTACTTC.

The sample holds one count of this clone. This chain joins TRBV27 and TRBJ1-2; D is unclear. The V gene lost 8 bases and the J gene lost 6 bases, with 16 bases spanning the gap. Per the germline V gene, CDR1 is MNHEY and CDR2 is SMNVEV (reference sequence). The CDR3 is 13 residues long. The CDR3 region is CASRTSGVDGYTF. DNA for the CDR3: TGTGCCAGCCGTACTTCAGGAGTCGATGGCTACACCTTC.

This clone has just one count. The chain uses TRBV2 and TRBJ2-1, with D unclear. CDR3 length equals 13 residues. Trimming stripped 1 base from V and 11 bases from J, with 12 bases between. Germline V gene data show CDR1 as SNHLY and CDR2 as FYNNEI. The CDR3 loop is CASSEELEDKQFF. CDR3 nucleotides: TGTGCCAGCAGTGAAGAGCTAGAAGACAAGCAGTTCTTC.

This clone was observed a single time. The chain couples TRBV6-5 to TRBJ2-5, with D perhaps TRBD1 (5 bases). CDR1 is MNHEY and CDR2 is SVGAGI in the germline V gene. This CDR3 has 14 residues. Trimming took off 8 bases at V and 2 bases at J, with 15 bases between the two ends. The CDR3 nucleotides are TGTGCCAGCTCGCCAGGCAGGGTTCAAGAGACCCAGTACTTC. The encoded protein is CASSPGRVQETQYF.

This clone was seen a few times. This CDR3 reads CASSRNRVGLLYGYTF. CDR3 nucleotides: TGTGCCAGTAGTAGAAACCGAGTCGGGCTGCTCTATGGCTACACCTTC. The chain joins TRBV19 to TRBJ1-2; D gene uncertain. The V and J ends lost 4 bases and 4 bases respectively, with 19 bases between them. Germline CDR1 and CDR2: LNHDA and SQIVND (reference sequence). The CDR3 has 16 amino acids.

The table lists this clone with a count of one. The genes are TRBV5-1 and TRBJ1-4, with D unclear. V was cut by 5 bases and J by 0 bases, with 11 bases left in between. CDR1 and CDR2 (germline): SGHRS, YFSETQ. The CDR3 is made up of 15 amino acids. The CDR3 coding sequence is TGCGCCAGCAGGAAGGGAATTGCAACTAATGAAAAACTGTTTTTT. Translated, it gives CASRKGIATNEKLFF.

The rearrangement uses TRBV6-5 and TRBJ1-2, with D tentatively TRBD1 (5 bases). The germline CDR1 and CDR2 sequences are MNHEY and SVGAGI. Trimming removed 4 bases at V and 8 bases at J, with 14 bases between. CDR3 length equals 13 residues. The CDR3 DNA follows: TGTGCCAGCAGTTCTTCAGGGACTAGCGGCTACACCTTC. The encoded protein is CASSSSGTSGYTF.

This sequence joins TRBV7-2 and TRBJ2-3, with D maybe TRBD2 (6 bases). The CDR3 has 16 residues. In germline, CDR1 is SGHTA, CDR2 FQGNSA. Trimming removed 1 base from V and 0 bases from J, with 11 bases in between. The CDR3 loop is CASSLVGGPSTDTQYF. The CDR3 bases are TGTGCCAGCAGCTTAGTGGGAGGACCTAGCACAGATACGCAGTATTTT.

The chain carries TRBV4-3 and TRBJ2-1; the D gene is possibly TRBD1 (6 bases). The CDR3 extends over 16 amino acids. With 1 base removed from V and 5 bases from J, the gap between germline ends came to 15 bases. Germline V gene lookup returns CDR1 LGHNA and CDR2 YSLEER. This CDR3 is CASSQGLGAKDNEQFF. CDR3 coding DNA: TGCGCCAGCAGCCAAGGGTTGGGGGCAAAGGACAATGAGCAGTTCTTC.

The J gene is TRBJ2-2, the V gene TRBV7-8; 10 bases are shared with TRBD1. The CDR3 has 18 residues. Per germline, CDR1 SGHVS and CDR2 FQNEAQ. Trimming cost V 8 bases and J 6 bases; bases outside gene matches: 18. The DNA for the CDR3 is TGTGCCAGCCGTAACAGGGCCCGGGACAGGGGATCGGCCGGGGAGCTGTTTTTT. This sequence encodes CASRNRARDRGSAGELFF.

The chain is built from TRBV6-4 and TRBJ1-1; D unresolved. Between the trimmed V and J ends, which lost 0 bases and 1 base, there was a span of 6 bases. From germline, CDR1 is MRHNA and CDR2 SNTAGT. This CDR3 has 14 residues. CDR3 in amino acids: CASSDSPANTEAFF. CDR3 nucleotide sequence: TGTGCCAGCAGTGACTCTCCTGCGAACACTGAAGCTTTCTTT.

This chain links TRBV30 with TRBJ2-5, with 7 positions matching TRBD2. The CDR3 has 15 amino acids. The trim removed 4 bases at V and 5 bases at J, leaving 13 bases unmatched. Germline CDR1 and CDR2: GTSNPN and SVGIG (reference sequence). The CDR3 bases are TGTGCCTGGATGGCCCCTTGGGGAGGGCAGGAGACCCAGTACTTC. Translated, it gives CAWMAPWGGQETQYF.

This clone has just a few counts. The genes are TRBV18 and TRBJ2-7, with TRBD1 matching 12 bases. Per germline, CDR1 KGHSH and CDR2 LQKENI. The CDR3 runs 14 residues. V lost 4 bases, J lost 7 bases, and 5 bases stayed unmatched. The CDR3: CASSQGQGAREQYF. DNA for the CDR3: TGTGCCAGCTCACAGGGACAGGGGGCTAGGGAGCAGTACTTC.

The chain has TRBV19 and TRBJ1-4, with D perhaps matching TRBD1 (6 bases). This CDR3 has 14 amino acids. CDR1 is LNHDA, CDR2 SQIVND, per germline (reference sequence). V dropped 9 bases and J dropped 6 bases, with 17 bases sitting between them. The CDR3 DNA reads as TGTGCCAGCTCCTACAGGGACGGGTATGAAAAACTGTTTTTT. Amino acids: CASSYRDGYEKLFF.

The rearrangement links TRBV7-3 to TRBJ2-2; TRBD1 might be the D (5 bases). This CDR3 comprises 18 residues. V lost 2 bases and J 1 base, leaving 17 bases between the germline ends. From germline, CDR1 is SGHTA and CDR2 FQGTGA. This CDR3 reads CASSLVVRQSKNTGELFF. In DNA, the CDR3 is TGTGCCAGCAGCTTAGTTGTCCGACAGTCAAAGAACACCGGGGAGCTGTTTTTT.

The V call is TRBV5-1, the J call TRBJ2-1; 9 bases fit TRBD1. Germline-derived CDR1 and CDR2 are SGHRS and YFSETQ. V was clipped by 1 base and J by 7 bases; unmatched bases: 9. CDR3 size: 16 residues. CDR3 region: CASSLPDRGRGNEQFF. In nucleotides, the CDR3 is TGCGCCAGCAGCTTGCCGGACAGGGGAAGAGGGAATGAGCAGTTCTTC.

The rearrangement joins TRBV5-1 to TRBJ2-5, with a weak D call TRBD2 (7 bases). The CDR3 runs to 15 residues. V was shortened by 0 bases and J by 6 bases, with 15 bases between the two germline ends. Germline V gene lookup returns CDR1 SGHRS and CDR2 YFSETQ. The CDR3 protein is CASSLAAGEGKTQYF. CDR3 DNA sequence: TGCGCCAGCAGCTTGGCTGCAGGGGAGGGGAAGACCCAGTACTTC. The entire variable domain, with the rest obtained from reference TRBV5-1 and TRBJ2-5, is as follows: KAGVTQTPRYLIKTRGQQVTLSCSPISGHRSVSWYQQTPGQGLQFLFEYFSETQRNKGNFPGRFSGRQFSNSRSEMNVSTLELGDSALYLCASSLAAGEGKTQYFGPGTRLLVL.

This sequence joins TRBV19 and TRBJ1-1; D might be TRBD1 (6 bases). CDR3 length equals 15 residues. Trimming took off 7 bases at V and 0 bases at J, with 15 bases between the two ends. Germline-derived CDR1 and CDR2 are LNHDA and SQIVND (reference sequence). The CDR3 here is CASILGGHMNTEAFF. The CDR3 coding sequence is TGTGCCAGTATCCTCGGGGGGCATATGAACACTGAAGCTTTCTTT.

The gene calls are TRBV28 and TRBJ2-7; D assignment may be TRBD1 or TRBD2 (6 bases each). Germline V gives CDR1 MDHEN, CDR2 SYDVKM. Deletions cut 3 bases from V and 2 bases from J, with 11 bases between. This CDR3 region has 14 residues. CDR3 sequence reads: CASSFTGDTYEQYF. The CDR3 nucleotides are TGTGCCAGCAGTTTTACGGGGGACACCTACGAGCAGTACTTC.

The gene calls are TRBV30 and TRBJ1-5; 12 bases map to TRBD1. V shed 3 bases, J shed 7 bases, and the junction held 7 bases outside the gene matches. CDR1 and CDR2 (germline): GTSNPN, SVGIG (reference sequence). This CDR3 is 15 amino acids long. The CDR3 is CAWSQGQGANQPQHF. The CDR3 DNA reads TGTGCCTGGAGCCAGGGACAGGGGGCGAACCAGCCCCAGCATTTT. Supplemented by reference TRBV30 and TRBJ1-5, the full variable domain reads SQTIHQWPATLVQPVGSPLSLECTVEGTSNPNLYWYRQAAGRGLQLLFYSVGIGQISSEVPQNLSASRPQDRQFILSSKKLLLSDSGFYLCAWSQGQGANQPQHFGDGTRLSIL.

The CDR3 DNA sequence: TGTGCCAGCAGAGAGACAGGGTCACTACTCAGCAATCAGCCCCAGCATTTT. This gives the protein CASRETGSLLSNQPQHF. This chain connects TRBV28 to TRBJ1-5, with 7 positions matching TRBD1. The CDR3 extends over 17 amino acids. CDR1 is MDHEN and CDR2 is SYDVKM in the germline V gene. The V gene end was trimmed by 6 bases and the J gene end by 1 base; junction bases not matched to a gene: 12. The full variable domain, completed using reference TRBV28 and TRBJ1-5, is DVKVTQSSRYLVKRTGEKVFLECVQDMDHENMFWYRQDPGLGLRLIYFSYDVKMKEKGDIPEGYSVSREKKERFSLILESASTNQTSMYLCASRETGSLLSNQPQHFGDGTRLSIL.

The chain recombines TRBV27 with TRBJ1-2, with no clear D. Germline CDR1 reads MNHEY; CDR2 reads SMNVEV (reference sequence). The CDR3 length is 14 residues. V was trimmed by 4 bases and J by 2 bases, leaving 11 bases between them. The CDR3 region has the DNA TGTGCCAGCAGTTCTTCCACGCGCAACTATGGCTACACCTTC. Translated: CASSSSTRNYGYTF.

The rearrangement joins TRBV4-3 to TRBJ1-6; D uncertain. The CDR3 has 16 residues. With 1 base removed from V and 7 bases from J, the gap between germline ends came to 14 bases. Germline-derived CDR1 and CDR2 are LGHNA and YSLEER. CDR3 sequence: CASSQVGWVGNSPLHF. The CDR3 coding sequence is TGCGCCAGCAGCCAAGTAGGATGGGTTGGGAATTCACCCCTCCACTTT.

Worth noting for this clone: In the same sample, other DNA sequences code for this CDR3. This chain links TRBV4-2 with TRBJ2-3; D may be TRBD2 (6 bases). V dropped 0 bases and J dropped 0 bases, with 10 bases sitting between them. Germline V gives CDR1 LGHNA, CDR2 YNFKEQ. The CDR3 is 16 amino acids. The DNA for the CDR3 is TGTGCCAGCAGCCAAGATGGGCGGGGTAGCACAGATACGCAGTATTTT. Translating it yields CASSQDGRGSTDTQYF.